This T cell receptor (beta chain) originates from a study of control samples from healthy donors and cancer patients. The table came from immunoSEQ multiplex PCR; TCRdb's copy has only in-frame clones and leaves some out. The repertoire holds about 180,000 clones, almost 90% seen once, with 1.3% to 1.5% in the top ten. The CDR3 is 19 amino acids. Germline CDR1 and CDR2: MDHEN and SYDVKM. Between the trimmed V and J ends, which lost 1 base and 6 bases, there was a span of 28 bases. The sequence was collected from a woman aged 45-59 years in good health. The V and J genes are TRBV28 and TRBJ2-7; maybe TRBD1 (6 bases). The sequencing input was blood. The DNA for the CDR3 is TGTGCCAGCAGTTTATCCGCCCGTCTGCGCCCCAGGGGTTCACCCGAGCAGTACTTC. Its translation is CASSLSARLRPRGSPEQYF.